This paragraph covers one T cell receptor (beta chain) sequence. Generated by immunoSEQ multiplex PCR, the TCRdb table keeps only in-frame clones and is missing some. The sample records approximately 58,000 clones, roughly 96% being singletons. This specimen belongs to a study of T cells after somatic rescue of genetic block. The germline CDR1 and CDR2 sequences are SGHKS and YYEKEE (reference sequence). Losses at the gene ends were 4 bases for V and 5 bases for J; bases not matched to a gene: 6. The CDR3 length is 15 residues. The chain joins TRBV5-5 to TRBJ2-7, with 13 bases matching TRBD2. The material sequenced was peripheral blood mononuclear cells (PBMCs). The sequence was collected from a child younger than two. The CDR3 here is CASSETSGRFHEQYF. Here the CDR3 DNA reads TGTGCCAGCAGCGAGACTAGCGGGAGGTTCCACGAGCAGTACTTC.